This TCR beta chain was captured in a study of blood T cell repertoires in COVID-19. Overall study context: From T cells, B-cell-depleted T cells, or PBMCs came the material, which was cDNA or gDNA.

Per the study methods: By means of reference gene primer amplification, nucleated cell counts were estimated. TCRdb keeps only in-frame clones here, not all; method: immunoSEQ multiplex PCR. That table is the source of V, J and clone size, and D and trimming were worked out from the DNA. Of about 220,000 clones listed, around 84% were seen once; the top ten hold approximately 20%. The V gene's germline CDR1 is MDHEN and CDR2 SYDVKM. V dropped 5 bases and J dropped 7 bases, with 20 bases sitting between them. The CDR3 is 16 amino acids. The chain couples TRBV28 to TRBJ1-4; D possibly corresponds to TRBD1 (5 bases). This receptor was obtained from a man aged 25 to 40 with active or convalescent COVID-19. The specimen was peripheral blood. The CDR3 here is CASSAPAPGSSEKLFF. The CDR3 DNA is TGTGCCAGCAGTGCCCCAGCCCCAGGGTCGAGTGAAAAACTGTTTTTT.